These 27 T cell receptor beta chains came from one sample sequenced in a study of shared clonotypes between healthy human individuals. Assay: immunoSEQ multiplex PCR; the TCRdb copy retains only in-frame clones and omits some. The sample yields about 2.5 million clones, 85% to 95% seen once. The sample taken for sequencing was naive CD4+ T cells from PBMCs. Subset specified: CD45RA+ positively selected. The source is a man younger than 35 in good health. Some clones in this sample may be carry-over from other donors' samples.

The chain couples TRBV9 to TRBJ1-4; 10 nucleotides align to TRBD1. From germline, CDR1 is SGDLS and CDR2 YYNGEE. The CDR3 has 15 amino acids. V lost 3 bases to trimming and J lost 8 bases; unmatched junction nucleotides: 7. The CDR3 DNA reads TGTGCCAGCAGCGCCTCGACAGGGGGCCGGGAAAAACTGTTTTTT. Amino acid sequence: CASSASTGGREKLFF.

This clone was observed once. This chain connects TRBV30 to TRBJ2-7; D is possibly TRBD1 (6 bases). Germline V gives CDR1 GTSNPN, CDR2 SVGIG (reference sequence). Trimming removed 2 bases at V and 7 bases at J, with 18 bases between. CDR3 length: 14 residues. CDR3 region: CAWSRGTQRREQYF. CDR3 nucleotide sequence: TGTGCCTGGAGTAGGGGGACCCAAAGGCGGGAGCAGTACTTC.

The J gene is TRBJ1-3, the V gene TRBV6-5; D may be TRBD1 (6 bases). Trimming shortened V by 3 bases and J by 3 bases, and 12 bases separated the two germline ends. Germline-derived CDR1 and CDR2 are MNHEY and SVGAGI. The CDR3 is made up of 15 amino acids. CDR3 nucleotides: TGTGCCAGCAGTTATCCTAGGGGGAGTGGAAACACCATATATTTT. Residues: CASSYPRGSGNTIYF.

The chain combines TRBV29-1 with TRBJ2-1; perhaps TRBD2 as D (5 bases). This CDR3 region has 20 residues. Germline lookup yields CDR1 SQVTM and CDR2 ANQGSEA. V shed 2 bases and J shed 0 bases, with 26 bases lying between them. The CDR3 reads CSVEYLGWDGSSSSYNEQFF. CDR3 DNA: TGCAGCGTTGAATATCTGGGGTGGGATGGGAGTTCGAGCTCCTACAATGAGCAGTTCTTC.

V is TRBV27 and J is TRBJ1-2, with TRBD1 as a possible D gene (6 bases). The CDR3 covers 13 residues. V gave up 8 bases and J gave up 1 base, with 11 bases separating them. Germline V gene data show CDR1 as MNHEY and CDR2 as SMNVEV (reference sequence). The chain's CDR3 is CASGNRDNYGYTF. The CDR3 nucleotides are TGTGCCAGCGGTAACAGGGATAACTATGGCTACACCTTC.

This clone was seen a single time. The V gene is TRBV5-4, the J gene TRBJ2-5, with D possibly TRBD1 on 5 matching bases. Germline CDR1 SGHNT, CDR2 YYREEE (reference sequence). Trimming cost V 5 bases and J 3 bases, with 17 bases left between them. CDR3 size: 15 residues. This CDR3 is CASSHNGQSKETQYF. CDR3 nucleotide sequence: TGTGCCAGCAGTCACAATGGACAATCCAAAGAGACCCAGTACTTC.

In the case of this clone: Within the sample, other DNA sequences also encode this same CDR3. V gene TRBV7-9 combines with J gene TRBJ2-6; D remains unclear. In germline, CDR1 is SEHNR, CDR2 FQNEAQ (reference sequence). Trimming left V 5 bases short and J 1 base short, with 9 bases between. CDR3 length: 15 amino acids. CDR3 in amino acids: CASSLGLSGANVLTF. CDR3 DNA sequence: TGTGCCAGCAGCCTCGGGCTTTCTGGGGCCAACGTCCTGACTTTC.

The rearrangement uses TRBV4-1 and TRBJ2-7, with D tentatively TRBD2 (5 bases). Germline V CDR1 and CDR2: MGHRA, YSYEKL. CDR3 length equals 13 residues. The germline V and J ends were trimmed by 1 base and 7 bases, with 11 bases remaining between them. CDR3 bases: TGCGCCAGCAGCCAAGTAACTAGAGGGGAGCAGTACTTC. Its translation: CASSQVTRGEQYF.

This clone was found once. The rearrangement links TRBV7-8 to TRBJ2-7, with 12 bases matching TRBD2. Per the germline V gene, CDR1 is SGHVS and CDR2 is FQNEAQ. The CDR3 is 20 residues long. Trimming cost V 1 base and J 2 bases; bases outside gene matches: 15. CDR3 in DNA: TGTGCCAGCAGCTTAGTTAGGAAGGGGACTAGCGGGCGGTTGACCTACGAGCAGTACTTC. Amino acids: CASSLVRKGTSGRLTYEQYF.

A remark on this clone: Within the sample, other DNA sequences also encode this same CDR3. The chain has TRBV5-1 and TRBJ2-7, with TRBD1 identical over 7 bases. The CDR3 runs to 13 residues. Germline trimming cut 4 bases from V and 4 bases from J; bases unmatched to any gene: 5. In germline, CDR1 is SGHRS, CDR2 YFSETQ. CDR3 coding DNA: TGCGCCAGCAGCCTGGGACAGAATTACGAGCAGTACTTC. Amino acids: CASSLGQNYEQYF.

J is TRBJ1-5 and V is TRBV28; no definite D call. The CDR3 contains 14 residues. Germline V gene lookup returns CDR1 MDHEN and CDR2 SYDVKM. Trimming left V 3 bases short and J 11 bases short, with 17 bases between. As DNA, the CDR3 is TGTGCCAGCAGTTTGTTTGGCCATCAGGTCGCCCAGCATTTT. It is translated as CASSLFGHQVAQHF.

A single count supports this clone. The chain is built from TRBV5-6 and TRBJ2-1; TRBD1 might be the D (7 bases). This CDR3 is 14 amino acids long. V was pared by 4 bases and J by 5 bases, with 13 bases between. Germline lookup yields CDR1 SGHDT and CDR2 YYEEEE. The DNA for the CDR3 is TGTGCCAGCAGCGCGGGACAGATCCACAATGAGCAGTTCTTC. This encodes CASSAGQIHNEQFF.

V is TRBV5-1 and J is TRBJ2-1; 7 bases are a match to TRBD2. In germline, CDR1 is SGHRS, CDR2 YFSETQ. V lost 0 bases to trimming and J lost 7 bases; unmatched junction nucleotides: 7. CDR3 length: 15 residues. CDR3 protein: CASSLDGGSRNEQFF. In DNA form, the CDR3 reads TGCGCCAGCAGCTTGGATGGCGGGAGTAGGAATGAGCAGTTCTTC.

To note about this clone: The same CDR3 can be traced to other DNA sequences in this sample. In DNA form, the CDR3 reads TGCGCCAGCAGCTTGGTGGCCGGGGGAACTGAAGCTTTCTTT. Translating it yields CASSLVAGGTEAFF. This chain links TRBV5-1 with TRBJ1-1, with a weak D call TRBD1 (5 bases). Germline CDR1 is SGHRS and CDR2 is YFSETQ. This CDR3 is built from 14 residues. V lost 0 bases and J lost 5, with 11 bases in between.

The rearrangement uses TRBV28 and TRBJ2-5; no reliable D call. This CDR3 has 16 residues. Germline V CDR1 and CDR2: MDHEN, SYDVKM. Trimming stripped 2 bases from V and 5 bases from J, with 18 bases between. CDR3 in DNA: TGTGCCAGCAGTTTACCGCCCCGACGTTTGCAGGAGACCCAGTACTTC. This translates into CASSLPPRRLQETQYF. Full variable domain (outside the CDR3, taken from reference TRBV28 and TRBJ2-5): DVKVTQSSRYLVKRTGEKVFLECVQDMDHENMFWYRQDPGLGLRLIYFSYDVKMKEKGDIPEGYSVSREKKERFSLILESASTNQTSMYLCASSLPPRRLQETQYFGPGTRLLVL.

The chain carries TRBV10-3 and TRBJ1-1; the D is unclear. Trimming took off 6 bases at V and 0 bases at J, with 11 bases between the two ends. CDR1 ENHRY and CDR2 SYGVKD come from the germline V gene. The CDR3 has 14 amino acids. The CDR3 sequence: CAISQQKLNTEAFF. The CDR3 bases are TGTGCCATCAGCCAACAGAAATTGAACACTGAAGCTTTCTTT.

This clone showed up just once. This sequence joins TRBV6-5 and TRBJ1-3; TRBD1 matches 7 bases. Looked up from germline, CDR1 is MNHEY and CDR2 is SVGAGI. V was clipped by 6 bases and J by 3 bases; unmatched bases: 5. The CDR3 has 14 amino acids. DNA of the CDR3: TGTGCCAGCAGGACAGGGAATCTTGGAAACACCATATATTTT. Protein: CASRTGNLGNTIYF.

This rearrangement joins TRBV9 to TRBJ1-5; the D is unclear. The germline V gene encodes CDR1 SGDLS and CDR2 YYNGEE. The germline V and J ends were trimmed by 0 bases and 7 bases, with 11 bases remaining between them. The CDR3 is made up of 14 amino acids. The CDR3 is CASSVVETGQPQHF. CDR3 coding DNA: TGTGCCAGCAGCGTAGTAGAGACCGGGCAGCCCCAGCATTTT.

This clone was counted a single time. As DNA, the CDR3 is TGCGCCAGCAGCCTGGTGCGGGTGTCCTACAATGAGCAGTTCTTC. Its translation is CASSLVRVSYNEQFF. The chain couples TRBV5-1 to TRBJ2-1; a weak D match, TRBD2 (5 bases). The V gene lost 4 bases and the J gene lost 1 base, with 12 bases spanning the gap. CDR3 size: 15 residues. The germline V gene has CDR1 SGHRS and CDR2 YFSETQ.

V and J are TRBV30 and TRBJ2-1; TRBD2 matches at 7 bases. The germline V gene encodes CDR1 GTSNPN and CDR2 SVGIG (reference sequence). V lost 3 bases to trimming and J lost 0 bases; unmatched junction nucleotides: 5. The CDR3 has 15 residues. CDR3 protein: CAWSRLAGSYNEQFF. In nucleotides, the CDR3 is TGTGCCTGGAGCCGACTAGCCGGCTCCTACAATGAGCAGTTCTTC.

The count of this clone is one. CDR3 loop: CASRRGHNYGYTF. The CDR3, as DNA: TGTGCCAGCAGACGAGGACATAACTATGGCTACACCTTC. The chain links TRBV6-5 to TRBJ1-2, with D possibly being TRBD1 (5 bases). In germline, CDR1 is MNHEY, CDR2 SVGAGI. V was shortened by 6 bases and J by 1 base, with 9 bases between the two germline ends. The CDR3 length is 13 residues.

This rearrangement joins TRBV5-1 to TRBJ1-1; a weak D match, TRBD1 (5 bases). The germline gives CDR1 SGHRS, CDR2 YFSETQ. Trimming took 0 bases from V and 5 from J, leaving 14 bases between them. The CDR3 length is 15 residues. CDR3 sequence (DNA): TGCGCCAGCAGCTTGGAAAGGGGCTCGGGAACTGAAGCTTTCTTT. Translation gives CASSLERGSGTEAFF.

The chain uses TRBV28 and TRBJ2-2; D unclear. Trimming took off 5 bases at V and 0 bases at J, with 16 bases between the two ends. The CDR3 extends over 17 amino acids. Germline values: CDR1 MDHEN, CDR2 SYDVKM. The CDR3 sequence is CASSTPKTGANTGELFF. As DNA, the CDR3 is TGTGCCAGCAGTACACCCAAGACTGGCGCGAACACCGGGGAGCTGTTTTTT.

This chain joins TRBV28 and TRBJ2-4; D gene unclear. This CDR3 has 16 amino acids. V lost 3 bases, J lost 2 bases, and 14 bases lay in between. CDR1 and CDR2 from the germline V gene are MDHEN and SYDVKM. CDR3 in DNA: TGTGCCAGCAGTTTCGGCTTCGTGGGAACCAAAAACATTCAGTACTTC. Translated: CASSFGFVGTKNIQYF.

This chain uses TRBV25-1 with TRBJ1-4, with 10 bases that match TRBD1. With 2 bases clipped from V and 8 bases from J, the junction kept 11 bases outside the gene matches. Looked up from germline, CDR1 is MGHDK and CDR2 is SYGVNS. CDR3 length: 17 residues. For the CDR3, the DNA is TGTGCCAGCAGTGAAGGCGGTTATGGGACAGGGGACGAAAAACTGTTTTTT. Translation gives CASSEGGYGTGDEKLFF.

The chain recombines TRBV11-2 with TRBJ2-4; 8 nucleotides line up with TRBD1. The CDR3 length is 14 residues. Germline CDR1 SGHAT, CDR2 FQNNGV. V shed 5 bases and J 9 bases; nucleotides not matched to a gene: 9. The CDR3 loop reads CASSQVSGQAIQYF. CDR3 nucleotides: TGTGCCAGCAGCCAGGTATCGGGACAGGCCATTCAGTACTTC.

The CDR3 region has the DNA TGTGCCAGCAGCAGGGGAGCGAACACTGAAGCTTTCTTT. This sequence encodes CASSRGANTEAFF. The rearrangement links TRBV7-8 to TRBJ1-1; D might be TRBD1 (5 bases). V dropped 5 bases and J dropped 1 base, with 8 bases sitting between them. Germline CDR1 reads SGHVS; CDR2 reads FQNEAQ. This CDR3 region has 13 residues.